The 23 T cell receptor beta chains below were found in one sample sequenced in a study of regulatory T cells in long-lasting Graves disease. Library construction for TCR beta used iRepertoire HTBI primers and Arm-PCR of CDR3 regions. Each CDR3 protein is one row after TCRdb ran MiXCR on the multiplex PCR reads. The table lists 250,000 or so distinct CDR3 sequences, approximately 20% of them singletons, with around 15% in the top ten. Time point in this sample: newly diagnosed GD, antithyroid drugs for less than 3 months. PBMC RNA served as the TCR library source. A further study also used this sample, focusing on T cells in Graves' hyperthyroidism and ophthalmopathy.

This material consisted of peripheral blood mononuclear cells (PBMCs), taken at new diagnosis, from a patient treated with antithyroid drugs. The receptors here all came from a woman aged 25 to 39 with Graves disease.

This clonotype was counted ten times or more. The rearrangement links TRBV6-1 to TRBJ1-2; D remains ambiguous. This CDR3 contains 13 residues. V was trimmed by 6 bases and J by 7 bases, leaving 15 bases between them. The germline V gene has CDR1 MNHNS and CDR2 SASEGT. CDR3 sequence: CASRSRRLVGYTF. The CDR3 DNA reads TGTGCCAGCAGATCTCGCCGCCTAGTTGGCTACACCTTC.

This clonotype was seen at least ten times. V usage is TRBV2 and J usage is TRBJ2-2; D gene unclear. With 3 bases removed from V and 7 bases from J, the gap between germline ends came to 9 bases. The CDR3 is 13 amino acids. Germline V CDR1 and CDR2: SNHLY, FYNNEI. For the CDR3, the DNA is TGTGCCAGCAGTGAGGGGTGGAGCGGGGAGCTGTTTTTT. Protein product: CASSEGWSGELFF.

This clonotype was seen repeatedly, ten times or more. The chain joins TRBV7-2 to TRBJ2-7, with 8 nucleotides matching TRBD1. The germline V gene has CDR1 SGHTA and CDR2 FQGNSA. The CDR3 totals 15 residues. V trimming: 5 bases; J trimming: 2 bases; junction bases outside the gene matches: 8. CDR3 region: CASSNRDRSAYEQYF. In DNA form, the CDR3 reads TGTGCCAGCAGCAACCGGGACAGGAGCGCCTACGAGCAGTACTTC.

In this sample, this clonotype turned up many times. The gene calls are TRBV27 and TRBJ2-3; D possibly corresponds to TRBD2 (6 bases). The V end was cut by 4 bases, the J end by 1 base, with 12 bases between. CDR3 length equals 15 residues. Germline-derived CDR1 and CDR2 are MNHEY and SMNVEV (reference sequence). CDR3 residues: CASSSDSGGTDTQYF. In DNA, the CDR3 is TGTGCCAGCAGTTCCGATAGCGGAGGCACAGATACGCAGTATTTT.

This clonotype has at least ten counts. The chain joins TRBV5-6 to TRBJ2-5; TRBD2 might be the D (6 bases). V was pared by 3 bases and J by 2 bases, with 11 bases between. CDR1 and CDR2 from the germline V gene are SGHDT and YYEEEE. This CDR3 has 14 residues. This CDR3 is CASSSGGLQETQYF. CDR3 in DNA: TGTGCCAGCAGCTCCGGGGGACTTCAAGAGACCCAGTACTTC.

This clonotype appeared many times. The chain has TRBV5-1 and TRBJ1-5; D is possibly TRBD1 (6 bases). The CDR3 totals 14 residues. The germline CDR1 and CDR2 sequences are SGHRS and YFSETQ. V shed 0 bases and J shed 5 bases, with 9 bases lying between them. Here the CDR3 DNA reads TGCGCCAGCAGCTTGGTTGGGGGCGATCAGCCCCAGCATTTT. Residues: CASSLVGGDQPQHF.

Many counts were recorded for this clonotype. The V and J genes are TRBV3-1 and TRBJ2-5; 9 bases agree with TRBD2. Germline V gene data show CDR1 as LGHDT and CDR2 as YNNKEL (reference sequence). J was trimmed by 4 bases and V by 1 base; bases with no gene match: 7. CDR3 length: 16 amino acids. CDR3 amino acids: CASSQVRSGGRETQYF. The CDR3 DNA follows: TGTGCCAGCAGCCAAGTAAGAAGCGGGGGGCGAGAGACCCAGTACTTC.

This clonotype was seen at least ten times. This rearrangement joins TRBV7-2 to TRBJ2-5; 8 bases line up with TRBD1. The CDR3 contains 13 residues. Trimming at V came to 5 bases and at J to 4 bases, leaving 3 bases not matched to a gene. CDR1 is SGHTA, CDR2 FQGNSA, per germline. CDR3 sequence: CASSPGTGETQYF. The CDR3, as DNA: TGTGCCAGCAGCCCAGGGACAGGAGAGACCCAGTACTTC.

The V and J genes are TRBV19 and TRBJ1-3; 8 bases are a match to TRBD1. CDR1 and CDR2 (germline): LNHDA, SQIVND (reference sequence). Germline trimming cut 0 bases from V and 8 bases from J; bases unmatched to any gene: 9. The CDR3 has 16 residues. The chain's CDR3 is CASSIDGGQGGHTIYF. For the CDR3, the DNA is TGTGCCAGTAGTATAGATGGAGGACAGGGCGGGCACACCATATATTTT.

The chain employs TRBV5-1 and TRBJ2-1; TRBD2 agrees at 11 bases. Germline CDR1 SGHRS, CDR2 YFSETQ. The CDR3 is 16 amino acids. V shed 0 bases and J 6 bases; nucleotides not matched to a gene: 5. This CDR3 is CASSLAPSGRFNEQFF. CDR3 DNA sequence: TGCGCCAGCAGCTTGGCCCCTAGCGGGAGGTTCAATGAGCAGTTCTTC.

This chain links TRBV29-1 with TRBJ2-3; D is possibly TRBD1 or TRBD2 (5 bases each). CDR1 is SQVTM, CDR2 ANQGSEA, per germline. This CDR3 region has 12 residues. Trimming removed 3 bases from V and 3 bases from J, with 7 bases in between. CDR3 residues: CSVEGETDTQYF. The CDR3 bases are TGCAGCGTTGAGGGGGAAACAGATACGCAGTATTTT.

On this clonotype: This likely traces to a read error, being one base from a far larger clone. The chain recombines TRBV11-2 with TRBJ2-7, with D perhaps TRBD1 (6 bases). This CDR3 has 15 residues. Germline CDR1 is SGHAT and CDR2 is FQNNGV. Here the CDR3 DNA reads TGTGCCAGCAGTCTTATCAGGGGAGCCACCTACGAGCAGCACTTC. As protein: CASSLIRGATYEQHF. The full variable domain, its missing parts supplied by reference TRBV11-2 and TRBJ2-7, is EAGVAQSPRYKIIEKRQSVAFWCNPISGHATLYWYQQILGQGPKLLIQFQNNGVVDDSQLPKDRFSAERLKGVDSTLKIQPAKLEDSAVYLCASSLIRGATYEQHFGPGTRLTVT.

This clonotype was found a few times. The chain recombines TRBV4-1 with TRBJ2-1; 7 nucleotides agree with TRBD1. The CDR3 has 16 amino acids. J was trimmed by 0 bases and V by 5 bases; bases with no gene match: 7. The V gene's germline CDR1 is MGHRA and CDR2 YSYEKL. This chain's CDR3 is CASSIGTVLSYNEQFF. The CDR3, as DNA: TGCGCCAGCAGCATCGGGACAGTGCTCTCCTACAATGAGCAGTTCTTC.

This clonotype was observed many times. CDR3 in DNA: TGTGCCAGCAGTGAAGGGCGGACAGGGGTTCAGCCCCAGCATTTT. Residues: CASSEGRTGVQPQHF. The V and J genes are TRBV6-1 and TRBJ1-5; 9 nucleotides align to TRBD1. The CDR3 consists of 15 residues. Germline lookup yields CDR1 MNHNS and CDR2 SASEGT. V lost 1 base, J lost 6 bases, and 4 bases stayed unmatched.

This clonotype was counted ten times or more. This chain connects TRBV7-2 to TRBJ2-3, with D possibly matching TRBD2 (7 bases). Germline V gene lookup returns CDR1 SGHTA and CDR2 FQGNSA. Trimming stripped 0 bases from V and 5 bases from J, with 12 bases between. The CDR3 is made up of 15 amino acids. CDR3 coding DNA: TGTGCCAGCAGCTTAGCGGGGGGGGCCGTAGATACGCAGTATTTT. Translation: CASSLAGGAVDTQYF. Variable domain in full (rest from reference TRBV7-2 and TRBJ2-3): GAGVSQSPSNKVTEKGKDVELRCDPISGHTALYWYRQSLGQGLEFLIYFQGNSAPDKSGLPSDRFSAERTGGSVSTLTIQRTQQEDSAVYLCASSLAGGAVDTQYFGPGTRLTVL.

This clonotype was recorded many times. This chain joins TRBV7-2 and TRBJ1-2; the D gene is possibly TRBD1 (5 bases). The ends were cut back, 0 bases at V and 7 bases at J, with 9 bases in the middle. Looked up from germline, CDR1 is SGHTA and CDR2 is FQGNSA. This CDR3 is built from 13 residues. CDR3 loop: CASSLAGQRGYTF. The CDR3 region has the DNA TGTGCCAGCAGCTTAGCGGGGCAGCGTGGCTACACCTTC.

The table lists this clonotype with many counts. This chain joins TRBV6-2 or TRBV6-3 and TRBJ2-7; tentatively, D is TRBD1 or TRBD2 (5 bases each). Looked up from germline, CDR1 is MNHEY and CDR2 is SVGEGT. V shed 7 bases and J shed 1 base, with 17 bases lying between them. The CDR3 sequence is 15 residues long. As DNA, the CDR3 is TGTGCCAGCACGGCTCCGGGACGCACATCCTACGAGCAGTACTTC. It translates to CASTAPGRTSYEQYF.

Comment on this clonotype: A much more abundant neighbour one base away suggests this may be a read error. The rearrangement joins TRBV6-1 to TRBJ1-2, with 8 bases matching TRBD1. CDR3 length equals 16 residues. In germline, CDR1 is MNHNS, CDR2 SASEGT. CDR3 sequence: CTSRPNTLTGAGGYTF. The CDR3 DNA reads TGTACCAGCAGACCTAACACCCTGACAGGGGCGGGTGGCTACACCTTC.

Ten or more counts support this clonotype. The gene calls are TRBV5-1 and TRBJ2-1; D unresolved. Trimming took 0 bases from V and 5 from J, leaving 12 bases between them. There are 15 residues in the CDR3. Germline V lookup: CDR1 SGHRS, CDR2 YFSETQ. Written as DNA, the CDR3 is TGCGCCAGCAGCTTGGCCGGAGCCGAAAACAATGAGCAGTTCTTC. Its translation: CASSLAGAENNEQFF.

This clonotype was picked up many times. The missing conserved phenylalanine or tryptophan at the end of this CDR3 makes a read error likely. The rearrangement links TRBV20-1 to TRBJ2-7, with a tentative D call TRBD1 (6 bases). This CDR3 is 13 amino acids long. CDR1 DFQATT and CDR2 SNEGSKA come from the germline V gene (reference sequence). The V end was cut by 4 bases, the J end by 1 base, with 11 bases between. CDR3 sequence (DNA): TGCAGTGCTACACTCGGACAGTCCTACGAGCAGTACCTC. It yields the protein CSATLGQSYEQYL.

This rearrangement joins TRBV2 to TRBJ2-7, with 7 bases lining up with TRBD1. The germline CDR1 and CDR2 sequences are SNHLY and FYNNEI. V lost 9 bases to trimming and J lost 3 bases; unmatched junction nucleotides: 11. The CDR3 length is 14 residues. This CDR3 is CASESRDSYYEQYF. CDR3 sequence (DNA): TGTGCCAGTGAAAGCCGGGACAGCTACTACGAGCAGTACTTC. Full variable domain (outside the CDR3, taken from reference TRBV2 and TRBJ2-7): EPEVTQTPSHQVTQMGQEVILRCVPISNHLYFYWYRQILGQKVEFLVSFYNNEISEKSEIFDDQFSVERPDGSNFTLKIRSTKLEDSAMYFCASESRDSYYEQYFGPGTRLTVT.

The gene calls are TRBV7-6 and TRBJ2-1; perhaps TRBD1 as D (5 bases). Germline values: CDR1 SGHVS, CDR2 FNYEAQ. This CDR3 region has 16 residues. V lost 4 bases and J 3 bases, leaving 16 bases between the germline ends. CDR3 bases: TGTGCCAGCAGCTCCAGGGCCCCCCCCAGCTACAATGAGCAGTTCTTC. This gives the protein CASSSRAPPSYNEQFF.

The gene calls are TRBV19 and TRBJ2-3; 12 bases map to TRBD2. CDR3 length equals 18 residues. The germline CDR1 and CDR2 sequences are LNHDA and SQIVND (reference sequence). Unmatched junction bases numbered 6, after V lost 2 bases and J lost 0 bases. CDR3 sequence: CASSIRLAGEGSTDTQYF. DNA for the CDR3: TGTGCCAGTAGTATAAGACTAGCGGGGGAGGGGAGCACAGATACGCAGTATTTT.